This TCR beta chain is drawn from a study of shared clonotypes between healthy human individuals. Overall study context: Donor composition was two women and a few men, aged 18 to 49.

This clone has only a few counts. Its antigen is still unknown. Findings and caveats of the study: Naive subsets, compared against memory subsets, generally had larger estimated richness values. Between a handful of donors, naive CD4 clonotypes were shared at a level of around 5.2%.

TCRdb's table, derived via immunoSEQ multiplex PCR, lists solely in-frame clones and lacks some. The sample shows over 2,000,000 clones, just under 95% of them seen only once. Positively selected for CCR7, the CD45RO-negative cells used as naive CD8 cells excluded terminally differentiated effector memory CD45RA+ cells. All participating donors were Caucasian adults from Nashville, Tennessee. CDR3 size: 13 residues. V dropped 10 bases and J dropped 7 bases, with 16 bases sitting between them. Per germline, CDR1 SEHNR and CDR2 FQNEAQ (reference sequence). The receptor was isolated from a man aged 18-30 years in good health. Some clones in this sample may be carry-over from other donors' samples. The source material was naive CD8+ T cells from PBMCs. This chain joins TRBV7-9 and TRBJ1-4; D is perhaps TRBD1 (5 bases). CDR3 in DNA: TGTGCCACCGGTGGGGGTGGAGGTGAAAAACTGTTTTTT. It specifies CATGGGGGEKLFF.